The rows below give T cell receptor beta chains drawn from one sample of a study of tumor-infiltrating lymphocytes in primary liver carcinoma. TCRdb passed the multiplex PCR reads through MiXCR, listing each CDR3 protein once. The sample has approximately 190,000 distinct CDR3 sequences; 70% to 90% are singletons. Sequenced material: tumor tissue from primary liver carcinoma. These receptors all stem from a man aged 35 to 55 with primary liver carcinoma and hepatitis B virus infection. Each CDR3 is given with its conserved first and last residue. D genes are given only for firm matches. Where a row states a size, it is once, few, many or the class of an expanded clone; other rows omit it.

TRBV11-2	NA	14	TRBJ2-2	NA	CANSTYSDAGELFF	TGTGCCAACAGCACATACTCGGACGCCGGGGAGCTGTTTTTT
TRBV6-5	NA	12	TRBJ2-5	once	CACTAEGKTQCF	TGTGCCTGCACGGCCGAAGGGAAGACCCAGTGCTTC
TRBV18	NA	13	TRBJ2-7	NA	CASSPPSNREQHF	TGTGCAAGCTCACCCCCGTCAAATCGCGAGCAGCACTTC
TRBV7-9	TRBD2	15	TRBJ2-1	NA	CASSFPSSGMNEQFF	TGTGCCAGCAGCTTTCCGAGTAGCGGGATGAATGAGCAGTTCTTC
TRBV29-1	TRBD2	15	TRBJ2-1	NA	CSVPLAGEFYNEQFF	TGCAGCGTTCCATTAGCGGGAGAGTTCTACAATGAGCAGTTCTTC
TRBV28	TRBD2	17	TRBJ2-1	once	CASSLLAGRVAYNKQFF	TGTGCCAGCAGTTTATTGGCCGGGAGGGTCGCCTACAATAAGCAGTTCTTC
TRBV11-1	NA	15	TRBJ2-7	NA	CASNSSWDSSYERYF	TGTGCCAGCAACTCATCCTGGGACTCCTCCTACGAGCGGTACTTC
TRBV6-1	NA	20	TRBJ1-6	NA	CARSQRWGVSNRQRNSPLHF	TGTGCCAGGAGTCAACGGTGGGGTGTGTCGAACCGACAAAGAAATTCACCCCTCCACTTT
TRBV27	NA	17	TRBJ2-3	NA	CVSSLDIPPGTTDKQYF	TGTGTCAGCAGTTTAGATATCCCCCCAGGGACCACAGATAAGCAGTATTTT
TRBV12-3/TRBV12-4	NA	14	TRBJ2-2	NA	CASSLIGNTGELFF	TGTGCCAGCAGTTTGATAGGGAACACCGGAGAGCTGTTTTTT
TRBV4-3	TRBD1	16	TRBJ1-3	NA	CASSQAATGDGNTIYF	TGCGCCAGCAGCCAAGCCGCGACAGGGGATGGAAACACTATATATTTT
TRBV5-6	TRBD1	15	TRBJ1-2	NA	CASSSPGGLVDGYTF	TGTGCCAGCAGCTCCCCAGGGGGGTTGGTCGATGGCTACACCTTC
TRBV24-1	TRBD2	15	TRBJ2-5	few	CATGGRAGGEETQYF	TGTGCCACCGGGGGTAGGGCGGGAGGAGAAGAGACCCAGTACTTC
TRBV6-5	TRBD2	15	TRBJ2-7	NA	CPSSWTSGSSYEQYF	TGTCCCAGCAGTTGGACTAGCGGGAGCTCCTACGAGCAGTATTTC
TRBV4-1	NA	14	TRBJ2-2	NA	CTSSQPTLSGKLFF	TGCACCAGCAGCCAACCTACCCTCTCCGGGAAGCTGTTTTTT
TRBV4-2	TRBD2	18	TRBJ2-5	NA	CASSQDLMGGPDLETQYF	TGTGCCAGCAGCCAAGATCTAATGGGAGGGCCGGATTTAGAGACCCAGTACTTC
TRBV6-1	NA	13	TRBJ2-3	NA	CASNKGGMDEQYF	TGTGCCAGCAACAAGGGGGGGATGGATGAGCAGTATTTT
TRBV6-5	TRBD1	15	TRBJ1-6	NA	CAISYTQGLESSLHF	TGTGCCATCAGTTACACACAGGGGCTGGAGTCATCTCTCCACTTT
TRBV6-4	TRBD2	15	TRBJ2-1	NA	CASSDSTSGSNEKFF	TGTGCCAGCAGTGACTCCACTAGCGGGAGCAATGAGAAGTTCTTC
TRBV6-2/TRBV6-3	TRBD1	19	TRBJ1-5	many	CASSTKGQVSILGNQPQHF	TGTGCCAGCAGTACCAAGGGACAGGTTTCGATATTGGGCAATCAGCCCCAGCATTTT
TRBV6-6	TRBD2	15	TRBJ2-7	NA	CAISNRAGGSYEQYF	TGTGCCATCTCCAACCGGGCGGGAGGGAGCTACGAGCAGTACTTC
TRBV4-3	TRBD2	15	TRBJ2-7	NA	CASSQDREAGDDQYF	TGCGCCAGCAGCCAAGATAGGGAGGCGGGAGACGATCAGTATTTC
TRBV4-3	NA	15	TRBJ2-1	NA	CASSPQGQGLDEHFF	TGCGCCAGCAGCCCACAGGGTCAGGGGTTGGATGAGCATTTCTTC
TRBV3-1	TRBD2	15	TRBJ2-7	NA	CASSHSLTGGHEQYF	TGTGCCAGCAGCCACTCCCTAACGGGAGGACACGAGCAGTACTTC
TRBV6-5	NA	14	TRBJ1-1	NA	CDSGPRGRDTEAFF	TGTGACAGCGGGCCGCGGGGTAGGGACACTGAAGCTTTCTTT
TRBV4-2	TRBD2	16	TRBJ2-3	NA	CASSQDLGTRSGMQYF	TGTGCCAGCAGCCAAGATTTGGGGACTAGGAGCGGTATGCAGTATTTT
TRBV4-2	TRBD2	15	TRBJ2-1	NA	CASSQVTSEYNEQFF	TGTGCCAGCAGCCAAGTAACTAGCGAGTACAATGAGCAATTCTTC
TRBV6-5	NA	15	TRBJ2-1	NA	CASRSRGKAYNEEFF	TGTGCCAGCAGGTCCAGAGGGAAAGCCTACAATGAGGAGTTCTTC